This T cell receptor beta chain was recovered during a study of OX40 agonist ivuxolimab in advanced cancers. For the study at large: Every 2 weeks, patients got intravenous ivuxolimab at one of six dose levels (0.01-10 mg/kg). Aged roughly 23 to 79 with a mean of 60 years, they were around 79% male. Three patients, one with hepatocellular carcinoma and two with cutaneous melanoma, responded partially. Study findings and constraints: Patients with a partial response at 0.1-3.0 mg/kg had among the lowest clonal expansion.

Worth noting for this clone: Its antigen is not known.

The method was immunoSEQ multiplex PCR; TCRdb's version includes in-frame clones alone and lacks a portion of them. The sample has tens of thousands of clones, 80% to 90% seen once. The CDR3 is 18 amino acids. Germline V lookup: CDR1 SGDLS, CDR2 YYNGEE. J was trimmed by 3 bases and V by 4 bases; bases with no gene match: 18. Here the sequenced sample was CD4+ or CD8+ T cells sorted from blood, taken in a trial of the OX40 agonist ivuxolimab. This chain links TRBV9 with TRBJ1-1; 7 bases agree with TRBD1. The TCR originated in an adult with an advanced solid tumor such as melanoma, head and neck, liver or kidney cancer. The DNA of the CDR3 is TGTGCCAGCAGCAGGGGGACAGTCCCTTCTGAATGGGACACTGAAGCTTTCTTT. Amino acid sequence: CASSRGTVPSEWDTEAFF.